The rows below give T cell receptor beta chains drawn from one sample of a study of blood T cell repertoires in COVID-19. The assay was immunoSEQ multiplex PCR, and TCRdb's table has in-frame clones only and misses some. In the table there are 11,000 to 15,000 clones, approximately 92% of which are singletons. Source material: peripheral blood. All receptors come from a man aged 45-65 years with active COVID-19. The CDR3 runs from the conserved cysteine through the conserved F or W. A D gene is named only where the DNA matches it firmly. Size is stated for part of the rows, as once, few or many counts, or as a class when the clone is expanded.

size,D,J,V,DNA,CDR3
.,.,TRBJ1-2,TRBV9,TGTGCCAGCAGCGCGACAGGCCACTATGGCTACACCTTC,CASSATGHYGYTF
.,TRBD2,TRBJ2-5,TRBV2,TGTGCCAGCAGTGAACCCTTATTTCGACTAGCGTCGTTGGAGACCCAGTACTTC,CASSEPLFRLASLETQYF
.,TRBD2,TRBJ2-7,TRBV28,TGTGCCAGCAGTATGGAGCGGGAGCCCCCCTACGAGCAGTACTTC,CASSMEREPPYEQYF
.,.,TRBJ1-2,TRBV6-1,TGTGCCAGCAGTGAGGGGGCAGATGGCTACACCTTC,CASSEGADGYTF
.,.,TRBJ1-1,TRBV12-3/TRBV12-4,TGTGCCAGCAGTCTCAGGGTGAACACTGAAGCTTTCTTT,CASSLRVNTEAFF
.,TRBD2,TRBJ2-1,TRBV4-3,TGCGCCAGCAGCCCGGGACTAGCGGGGATAGCCTACAATGAGCAGTTCTTC,CASSPGLAGIAYNEQFF
.,TRBD1,TRBJ2-7,TRBV28,TGTGCCAGCAGTTCCCGCCAGGGGGCGCGGAGCTCCTACGAGCAGTACTTC,CASSSRQGARSSYEQYF
few,.,TRBJ2-3,TRBV6-5,TGTGCCAGCAGACAGGAGGGGCACCGGGATACGCAGTATTTT,CASRQEGHRDTQYF
few,TRBD1,TRBJ2-1,TRBV7-9,TGTGCCAGCAGCCCCGACAGGGTGGAGTTCTTC,CASSPDRVEFF
.,.,TRBJ2-7,TRBV27,TGTGCCAGCAGTACATCGGGACACGGCTACTACGAGCAGTACTTC,CASSTSGHGYYEQYF
.,.,TRBJ2-3,TRBV6-5,TGTGCCAGCAAGCCGGGGGGCGCAGATACGCAGTATTTT,CASKPGGADTQYF
.,TRBD2,TRBJ2-1,TRBV28,TGTGCCAGCAGCCCAACTAGCGGGGCCTACAATGAGCAGTTCTTC,CASSPTSGAYNEQFF
.,.,TRBJ1-1,TRBV28,TGTGCCAGCAGTTCAGTGTATCGTGAAGCTTTCTTT,CASSSVYREAFF
.,TRBD2,TRBJ2-7,TRBV4-2,TGTGCCAGCAGCCAAAGTGTTAGCGGGTTCTACGAGCAGTACTTC,CASSQSVSGFYEQYF
.,.,TRBJ2-2,TRBV30,TGTGCCTGGACGGGAAACACCGGGGAGCTGTTTTTT,CAWTGNTGELFF
once,TRBD1,TRBJ2-7,TRBV24-1,TGTGCCACCAGCCCGGGACAGGGCGGCTACGAGCAGTACTTC,CATSPGQGGYEQYF
.,.,TRBJ1-2,TRBV9,TGTGCCAGCAGCGTAGGTGACAGTGGCTACACCTTC,CASSVGDSGYTF